Listed below are T cell receptor beta chains from one sample, sequenced in a study of blood T cell repertoires in COVID-19. Data came from immunoSEQ multiplex PCR; TCRdb stores just in-frame clones and leaves some out. The data show 350,000 to 400,000 clones, with 85% to 90% seen just once and more than 0.95% held by the top ten. The sequenced sample consisted of PBMCs or T cells enriched from blood (not recorded which). These receptors were collected from a woman younger than 35 who had recovered from COVID-19. Both conserved end residues are part of each CDR3. Fields, in order: clone size, V gene, J gene, D gene, CDR3 DNA, CDR3 protein. A D gene is named only where the DNA matches it firmly. The listing skips clone size in some rows; elsewhere it reads once, few, many or a size class.

once	TRBV4-1	TRBJ2-7	TRBD1	TGCGCCAGCAGCCCTCCTCCGGGACAGGGGGCCTACGAGCAGTACTTC	CASSPPPGQGAYEQYF
-	TRBV30	TRBJ1-1	-	TGTGCCTGGAAGGCCGGGAATGAAGCTTTCTTT	CAWKAGNEAFF
-	TRBV19	TRBJ1-1	-	TGTGCCAGCGGAGTTCCAGAAGCTTTCTTT	CASGVPEAFF
-	TRBV27	TRBJ2-7	-	TGTGCCAGCAGTTGGGCGGACAACTCCTACGAGCAGTACTTC	CASSWADNSYEQYF
-	TRBV30	TRBJ1-6	-	TGTGCCTGGACCGCGGACCTAGCATACTCACCCCTCCACTTT	CAWTADLAYSPLHF
-	TRBV28	TRBJ2-5	TRBD1	TGTGCCAGCAATGACCGGGACAGGGAAGAGACCCAGTACTTC	CASNDRDREETQYF
-	TRBV30	TRBJ2-7	TRBD2	TGTGCCTGGAGGGGAGGGACTAGCGGTCTCTACGAGCAGTACTTC	CAWRGGTSGLYEQYF
-	TRBV15	TRBJ1-5	-	TGTGCCACCAGCAGCAGAACCCACTTGTGGGGAGCCGTTAGCAATCAGCCCCAGCATTTT	CATSSRTHLWGAVSNQPQHF
-	TRBV6-5	TRBJ2-1	TRBD2	TGTGCCAGCAGTTACGTGAGCGGGGGGTACAATGAGCAGTTCTTC	CASSYVSGGYNEQFF
-	TRBV5-6	TRBJ2-2	-	TGTGCCAGCAGCCCTGGGCGAACCGGGGAGCTGTTTTTT	CASSPGRTGELFF
-	TRBV5-4	TRBJ2-7	-	TGTGCCAGCAGCTCTCATCGGGACATTACCTACGAGCAGTACTTC	CASSSHRDITYEQYF
-	TRBV14	TRBJ1-2	TRBD1	TGTGCCAGCAGCCTACGGACAGGGTTTGGCTACACCTTC	CASSLRTGFGYTF
-	TRBV2	TRBJ2-1	-	TGTGCCTCCTCCGGCACAGGGAGCTCCTACAATGAGCAGTTCTTC	CASSGTGSSYNEQFF